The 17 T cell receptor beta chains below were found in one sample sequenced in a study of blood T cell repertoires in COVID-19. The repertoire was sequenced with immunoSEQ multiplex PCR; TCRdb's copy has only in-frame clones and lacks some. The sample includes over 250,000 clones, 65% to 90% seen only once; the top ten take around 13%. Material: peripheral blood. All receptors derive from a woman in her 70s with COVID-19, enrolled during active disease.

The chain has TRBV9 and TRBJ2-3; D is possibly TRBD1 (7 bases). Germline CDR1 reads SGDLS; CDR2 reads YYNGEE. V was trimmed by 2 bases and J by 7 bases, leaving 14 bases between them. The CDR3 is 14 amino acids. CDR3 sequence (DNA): TGTGCCAGCAGCGTCGGAGGGGGCTCGAATACGCAGTATTTT. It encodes CASSVGGGSNTQYF.

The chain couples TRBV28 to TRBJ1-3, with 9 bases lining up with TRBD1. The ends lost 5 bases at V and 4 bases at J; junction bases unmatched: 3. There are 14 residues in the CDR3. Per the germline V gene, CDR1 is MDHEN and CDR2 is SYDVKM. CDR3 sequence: CASSRTGGGNTIYF. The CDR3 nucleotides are TGTGCCAGCAGTCGAACAGGGGGCGGAAACACCATATATTTT.

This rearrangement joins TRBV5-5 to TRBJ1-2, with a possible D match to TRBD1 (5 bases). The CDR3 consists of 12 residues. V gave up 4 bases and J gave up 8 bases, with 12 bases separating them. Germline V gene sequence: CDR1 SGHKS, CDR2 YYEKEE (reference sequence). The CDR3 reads CASSPEGAGYTF. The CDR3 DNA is TGTGCCAGCAGCCCGGAAGGGGCCGGCTACACCTTC. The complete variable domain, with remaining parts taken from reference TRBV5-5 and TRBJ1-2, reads DAGVTQSPTHLIKTRGQQVTLRCSPISGHKSVSWYQQVLGQGPQFIFQYYEKEERGRGNFPDRFSARQFPNYSSELNVNALLLGDSALYLCASSPEGAGYTFGSGTRLTVV.

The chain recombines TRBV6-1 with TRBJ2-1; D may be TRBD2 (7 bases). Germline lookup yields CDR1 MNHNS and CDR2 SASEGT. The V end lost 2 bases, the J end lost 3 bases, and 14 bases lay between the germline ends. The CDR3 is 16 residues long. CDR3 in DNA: TGTGCCAGCAGTGAACCCGGGGGCGGGGGCTACAATGAGCAGTTCTTC. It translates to CASSEPGGGGYNEQFF.

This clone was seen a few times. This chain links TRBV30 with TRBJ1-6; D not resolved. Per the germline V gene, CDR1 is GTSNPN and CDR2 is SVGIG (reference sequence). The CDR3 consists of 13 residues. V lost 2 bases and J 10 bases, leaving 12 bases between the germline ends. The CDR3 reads CAWSWEGESPLHF. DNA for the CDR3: TGTGCCTGGAGTTGGGAGGGTGAATCACCCCTCCACTTT.

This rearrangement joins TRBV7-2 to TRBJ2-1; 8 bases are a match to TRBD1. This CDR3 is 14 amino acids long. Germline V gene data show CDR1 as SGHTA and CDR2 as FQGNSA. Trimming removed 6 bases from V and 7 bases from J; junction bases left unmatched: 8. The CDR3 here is CASRPRQGMNEQFF. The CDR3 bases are TGTGCCAGCAGGCCTCGACAGGGGATGAATGAGCAGTTCTTC. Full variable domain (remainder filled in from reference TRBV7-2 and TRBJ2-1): GAGVSQSPSNKVTEKGKDVELRCDPISGHTALYWYRQSLGQGLEFLIYFQGNSAPDKSGLPSDRFSAERTGGSVSTLTIQRTQQEDSAVYLCASRPRQGMNEQFFGPGTRLTVL.

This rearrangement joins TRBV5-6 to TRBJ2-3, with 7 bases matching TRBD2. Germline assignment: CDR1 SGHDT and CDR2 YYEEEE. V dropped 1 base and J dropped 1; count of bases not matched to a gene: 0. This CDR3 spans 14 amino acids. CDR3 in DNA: TGTGCCAGCAGCTTGAGCGGGGGCACAGATACGCAGTATTTT. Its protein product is CASSLSGGTDTQYF.

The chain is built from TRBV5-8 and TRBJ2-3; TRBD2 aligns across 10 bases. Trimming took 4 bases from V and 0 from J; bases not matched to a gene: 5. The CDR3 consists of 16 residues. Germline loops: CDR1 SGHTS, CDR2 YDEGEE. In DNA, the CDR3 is TGTGCCAGCAGCCAGCGGGGGGGTTCTAGCACAGATACGCAGTATTTT. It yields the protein CASSQRGGSSTDTQYF.

The CDR3 coding sequence is TGTGCCAGCAGCCGTTCGGGCGGGGGGTACGAGCAGTACTTC. It translates to CASSRSGGGYEQYF. The chain employs TRBV3-1 (or the pseudogene TRBV3-2) and TRBJ2-7, with TRBD2 matching over 8 bases. The CDR3 sequence is 14 residues long. The V gene's germline CDR1 is LGHDT and CDR2 YNNKEL (reference sequence). V shed 4 bases and J 4 bases; nucleotides not matched to a gene: 6.

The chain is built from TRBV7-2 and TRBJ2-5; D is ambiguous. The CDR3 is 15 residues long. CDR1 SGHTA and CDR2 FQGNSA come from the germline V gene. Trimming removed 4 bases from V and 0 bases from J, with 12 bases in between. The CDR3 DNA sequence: TGTGCCAGCAGCTCCGAGCGACGGTACCAAGAGACCCAGTACTTC. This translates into CASSSERRYQETQYF.

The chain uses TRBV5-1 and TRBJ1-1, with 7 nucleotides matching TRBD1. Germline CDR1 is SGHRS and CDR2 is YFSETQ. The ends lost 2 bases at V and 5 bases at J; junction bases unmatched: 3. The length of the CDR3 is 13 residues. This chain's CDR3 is CASSLQGRTEAFF. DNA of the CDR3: TGCGCCAGCAGCTTACAGGGGCGGACTGAAGCTTTCTTT.

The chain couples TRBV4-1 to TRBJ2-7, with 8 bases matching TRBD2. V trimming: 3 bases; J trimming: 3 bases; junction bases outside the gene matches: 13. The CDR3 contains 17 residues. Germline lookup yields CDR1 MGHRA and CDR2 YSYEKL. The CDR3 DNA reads TGCGCCAGCAGCCACCCCGCCACTAGCGGACTATTCTACGAGCAGTACTTC. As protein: CASSHPATSGLFYEQYF.

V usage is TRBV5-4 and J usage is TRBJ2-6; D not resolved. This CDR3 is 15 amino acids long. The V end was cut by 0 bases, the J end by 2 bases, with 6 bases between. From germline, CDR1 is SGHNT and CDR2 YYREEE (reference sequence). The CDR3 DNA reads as TGTGCCAGCAGCTTGGATTCTACTGGGGCCAACGTCCTGACTTTC. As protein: CASSLDSTGANVLTF.

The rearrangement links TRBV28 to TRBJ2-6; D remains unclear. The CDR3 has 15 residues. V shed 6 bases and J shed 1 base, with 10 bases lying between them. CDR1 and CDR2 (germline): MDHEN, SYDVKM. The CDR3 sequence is CASSLPVSGANVLTF. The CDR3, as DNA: TGTGCCAGCAGCTTACCCGTTTCTGGGGCCAACGTCCTGACTTTC.

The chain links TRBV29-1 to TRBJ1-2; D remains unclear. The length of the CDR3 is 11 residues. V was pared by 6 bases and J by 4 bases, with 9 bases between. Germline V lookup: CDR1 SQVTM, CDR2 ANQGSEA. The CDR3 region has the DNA TGCAGCGTCTCCGGGTCCTATGGCTACACCTTC. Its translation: CSVSGSYGYTF.

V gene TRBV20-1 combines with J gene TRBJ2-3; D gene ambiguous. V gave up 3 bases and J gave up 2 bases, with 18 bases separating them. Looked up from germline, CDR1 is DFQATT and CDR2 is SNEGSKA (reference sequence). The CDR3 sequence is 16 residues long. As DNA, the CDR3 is TGCAGTGCTAGTGGATCTGGGCAGATCTACACAGATACGCAGTATTTT. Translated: CSASGSGQIYTDTQYF.

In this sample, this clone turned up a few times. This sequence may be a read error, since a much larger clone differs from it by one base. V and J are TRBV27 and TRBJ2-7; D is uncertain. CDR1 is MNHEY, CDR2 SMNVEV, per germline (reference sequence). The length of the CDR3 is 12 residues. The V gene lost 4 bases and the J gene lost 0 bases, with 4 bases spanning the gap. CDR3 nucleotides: TGTGCCAGCAGTTCCTCCTCCTACGAGCAGTACTTC. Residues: CASSSSSYEQYF.